This T cell receptor beta chain came from a study of cytomegalovirus exposure and HLA in healthy donors. Study-level background: The roughly 120 validation repertoires matched the 500 to 750 first-cohort repertoires in platform, a later analysis reported. The study's findings and limits: TCR sequences were mostly rare, though some public TCRs occurred in many donors. Confirmation was obtained in vitro that a few CMV-associated chains are specific for CMV antigens.

In germline, CDR1 is MNHEY, CDR2 SMNVEV (reference sequence). The CDR3 has 15 amino acids. For this clone: The antigen is not known.

Sequencing used immunoSEQ multiplex PCR; TCRdb keeps in-frame clones, though not all of them. This sample has 95,000 to 120,000 clones, with around 82% found just once. This TCR was sampled from a woman aged 18-29 years in good health and CMV-seronegative. The specimen sequenced was PBMCs. This chain joins TRBV27 and TRBJ2-5; a weak D match, TRBD1 (6 bases). TRBJ2-7 explains the end of the DNA better; the J call may be wrong. The CDR3 sequence: CASSPRQELSYEQYF. Written as DNA, the CDR3 is TGTGCCAGCAGTCCCAGACAGGAACTCTCCTACGAGCAGTACTTC.